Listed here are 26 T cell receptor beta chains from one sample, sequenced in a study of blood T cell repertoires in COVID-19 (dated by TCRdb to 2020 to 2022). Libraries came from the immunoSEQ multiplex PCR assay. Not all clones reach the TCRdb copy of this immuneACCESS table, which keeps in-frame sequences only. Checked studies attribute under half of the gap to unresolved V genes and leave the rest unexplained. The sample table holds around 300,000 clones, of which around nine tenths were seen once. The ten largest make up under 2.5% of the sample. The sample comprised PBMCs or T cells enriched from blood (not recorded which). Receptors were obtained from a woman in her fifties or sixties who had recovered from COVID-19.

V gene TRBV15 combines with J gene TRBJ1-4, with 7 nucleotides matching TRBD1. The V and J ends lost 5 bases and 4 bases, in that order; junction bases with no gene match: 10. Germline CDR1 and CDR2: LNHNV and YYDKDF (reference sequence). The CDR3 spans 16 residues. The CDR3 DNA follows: TGTGCCACCAGCGCCCGGCCGGGACAGCTTAATGAAAAACTGTTTTTT. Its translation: CATSARPGQLNEKLFF.

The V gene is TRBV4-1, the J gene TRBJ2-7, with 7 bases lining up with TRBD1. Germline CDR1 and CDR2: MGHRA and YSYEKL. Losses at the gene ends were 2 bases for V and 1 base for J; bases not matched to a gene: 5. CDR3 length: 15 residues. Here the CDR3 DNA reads TGCGCCAGCAGCCAAAGACAGGGCCAGTCCTACGAGCAGTACTTC. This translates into CASSQRQGQSYEQYF.

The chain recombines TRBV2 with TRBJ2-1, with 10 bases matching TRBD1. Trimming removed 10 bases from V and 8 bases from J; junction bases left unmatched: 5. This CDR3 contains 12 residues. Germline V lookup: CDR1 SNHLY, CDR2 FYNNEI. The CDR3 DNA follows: TGTGCCACGCGGGACAGGGGCGATGAGCAGTTCTTC. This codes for CATRDRGDEQFF.

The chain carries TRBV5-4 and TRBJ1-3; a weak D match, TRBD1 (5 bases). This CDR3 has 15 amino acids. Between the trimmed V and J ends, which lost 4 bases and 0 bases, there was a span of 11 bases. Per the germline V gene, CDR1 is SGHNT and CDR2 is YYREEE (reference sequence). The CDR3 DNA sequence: TGTGCCAGCAGCACCAGGGAAGGCTCTGGAAACACCATATATTTT. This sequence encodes CASSTREGSGNTIYF.

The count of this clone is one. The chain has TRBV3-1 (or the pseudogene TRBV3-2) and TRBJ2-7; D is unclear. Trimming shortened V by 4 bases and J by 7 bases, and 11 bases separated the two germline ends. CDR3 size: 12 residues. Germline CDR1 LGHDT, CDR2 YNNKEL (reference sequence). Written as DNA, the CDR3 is TGTGCCAGCAGCCCACCGGGTGGGGAGCAGTACTTC. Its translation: CASSPPGGEQYF.

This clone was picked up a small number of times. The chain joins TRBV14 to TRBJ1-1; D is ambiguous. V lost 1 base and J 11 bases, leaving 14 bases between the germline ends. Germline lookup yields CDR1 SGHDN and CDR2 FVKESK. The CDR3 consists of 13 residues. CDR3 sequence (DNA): TGTGCCAGCAGCCAAGTGGGGAGCCTCAAGGCTTTCTTT. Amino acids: CASSQVGSLKAFF.

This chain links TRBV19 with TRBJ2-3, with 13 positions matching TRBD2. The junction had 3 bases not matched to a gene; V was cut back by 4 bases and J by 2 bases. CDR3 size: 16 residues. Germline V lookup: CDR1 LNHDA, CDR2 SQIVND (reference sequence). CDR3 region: CASSTGLAGVTDTQYF. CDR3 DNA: TGTGCCAGTAGTACCGGACTAGCGGGAGTCACAGATACGCAGTATTTT.

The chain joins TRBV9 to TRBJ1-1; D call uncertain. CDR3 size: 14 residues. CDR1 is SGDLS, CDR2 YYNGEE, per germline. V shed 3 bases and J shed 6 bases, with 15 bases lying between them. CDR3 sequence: CASSGPPGGAEAFF. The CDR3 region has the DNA TGTGCCAGCAGCGGCCCCCCGGGAGGAGCTGAAGCTTTCTTT. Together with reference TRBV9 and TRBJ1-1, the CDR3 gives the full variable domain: DSGVTQTPKHLITATGQRVTLRCSPRSGDLSVYWYQQSLDQGLQFLIQYYNGEERAKGNILERFSAQQFPDLHSELNLSSLELGDSALYFCASSGPPGGAEAFFGQGTRLTVV.

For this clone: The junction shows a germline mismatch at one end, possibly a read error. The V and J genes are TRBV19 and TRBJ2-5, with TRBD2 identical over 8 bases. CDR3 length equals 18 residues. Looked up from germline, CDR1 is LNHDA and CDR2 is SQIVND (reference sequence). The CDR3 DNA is TGTGCCAGCAGTAGCGGGACGGTGGGAAAGAGACCCATCGGGATACAGTACTTC. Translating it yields CASSSGTVGKRPIGIQYF. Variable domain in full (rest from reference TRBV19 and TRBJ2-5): DGGITQSPKYLFRKEGQNVTLSCEQNLNHDAMYWYRQDPGQGLRLIYYSQIVNDFQKGDIAEGYSVSREKKESFPLTVTSAQKNPTAFYLCASSSGTVGKRPIGIQYFGPGTRLLVL.

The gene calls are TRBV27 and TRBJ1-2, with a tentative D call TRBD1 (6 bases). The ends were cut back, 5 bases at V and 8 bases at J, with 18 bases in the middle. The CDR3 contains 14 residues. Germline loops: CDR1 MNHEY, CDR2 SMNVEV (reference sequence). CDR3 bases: TGTGCCAGCAGTCGGGCGGGGGCGGTGGACGGCTACACCTTC. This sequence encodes CASSRAGAVDGYTF.

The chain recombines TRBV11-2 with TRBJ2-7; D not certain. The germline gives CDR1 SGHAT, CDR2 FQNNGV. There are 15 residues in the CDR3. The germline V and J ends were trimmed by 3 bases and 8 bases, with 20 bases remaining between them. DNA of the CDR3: TGTGCCAGCAGCTTCTCGTCCCCAACAGAAAATAAGCAGTACTTC. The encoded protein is CASSFSSPTENKQYF.

CDR3 DNA sequence: TGTGCCAGCAGTTTAAGCCAGGTGGCTTTCTTT. Its protein is CASSLSQVAFF. V is TRBV12-3 or TRBV12-4 and J is TRBJ1-1; no definite D call. The CDR3 covers 11 residues. Between the trimmed V and J ends, which lost 2 bases and 11 bases, there was a span of 9 bases.

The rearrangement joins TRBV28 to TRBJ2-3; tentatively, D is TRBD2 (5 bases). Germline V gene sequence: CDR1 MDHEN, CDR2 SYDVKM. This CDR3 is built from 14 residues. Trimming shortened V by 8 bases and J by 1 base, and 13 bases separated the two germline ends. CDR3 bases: TGTGCCAGCGTGACGGGAAAGGGCACAGATACGCAGTATTTT. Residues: CASVTGKGTDTQYF.

Written as DNA, the CDR3 is TGTGCCAGCAGCTTAGATCAGGCAGGGGGTTGGTACGAGCAGTACTTC. Protein: CASSLDQAGGWYEQYF. This rearrangement joins TRBV11-3 to TRBJ2-7, with 7 bases that match TRBD1. CDR3 length: 16 amino acids. The germline V gene has CDR1 SGHNT and CDR2 YENEEA. V dropped 0 bases and J dropped 4; count of bases not matched to a gene: 9.

The CDR3: CASSLGLAFTGELFF. CDR3 DNA: TGTGCCAGCAGCTTGGGACTAGCCTTCACCGGGGAGCTGTTTTTT. The chain links TRBV5-4 to TRBJ2-2; 7 bases align to TRBD2. Germline values: CDR1 SGHNT, CDR2 YYREEE (reference sequence). Germline trimming cut 0 bases from V and 4 bases from J; bases unmatched to any gene: 3. The CDR3 is 15 residues long.

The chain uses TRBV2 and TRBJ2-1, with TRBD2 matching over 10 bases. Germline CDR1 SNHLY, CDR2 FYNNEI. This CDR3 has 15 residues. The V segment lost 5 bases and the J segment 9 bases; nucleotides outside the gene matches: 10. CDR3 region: CASSLQSGRATEQFF. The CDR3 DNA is TGTGCCAGCAGTCTTCAAAGCGGGAGGGCCACTGAGCAGTTCTTC. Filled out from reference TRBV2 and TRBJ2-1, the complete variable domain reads EPEVTQTPSHQVTQMGQEVILRCVPISNHLYFYWYRQILGQKVEFLVSFYNNEISEKSEIFDDQFSVERPDGSNFTLKIRSTKLEDSAMYFCASSLQSGRATEQFFGPGTRLTVL.

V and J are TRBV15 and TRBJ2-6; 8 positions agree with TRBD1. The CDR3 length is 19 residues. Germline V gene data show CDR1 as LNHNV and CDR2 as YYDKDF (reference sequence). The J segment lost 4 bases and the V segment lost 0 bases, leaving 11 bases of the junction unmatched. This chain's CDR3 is CATSRDPDRAGVGANVLTF. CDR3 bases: TGTGCCACCAGCAGAGATCCGGACAGGGCTGGAGTAGGGGCCAACGTCCTGACTTTC.

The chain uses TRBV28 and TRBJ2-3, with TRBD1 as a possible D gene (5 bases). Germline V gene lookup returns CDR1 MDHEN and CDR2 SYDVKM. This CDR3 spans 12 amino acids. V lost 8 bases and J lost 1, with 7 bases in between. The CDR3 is CASLGGTDTQYF. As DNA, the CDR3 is TGTGCCAGCCTAGGGGGCACAGATACGCAGTATTTT.

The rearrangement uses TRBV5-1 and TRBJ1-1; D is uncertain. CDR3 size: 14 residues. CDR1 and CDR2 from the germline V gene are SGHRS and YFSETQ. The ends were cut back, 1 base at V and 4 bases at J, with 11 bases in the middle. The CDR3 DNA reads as TGCGCCAGCAGCTTGCTCTTATCGGGCACTGAAGCTTTCTTT. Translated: CASSLLLSGTEAFF.

CDR3 DNA: TGTGCCAGCAGTGACGGACTAGCCACCGGGGAGCTGTTTTTT. Translation: CASSDGLATGELFF. The chain carries TRBV6-4 and TRBJ2-2; 8 nucleotides line up with TRBD2. This CDR3 is built from 14 residues. The ends lost 2 bases at V and 4 bases at J; junction bases unmatched: 0. In germline, CDR1 is MRHNA, CDR2 SNTAGT.

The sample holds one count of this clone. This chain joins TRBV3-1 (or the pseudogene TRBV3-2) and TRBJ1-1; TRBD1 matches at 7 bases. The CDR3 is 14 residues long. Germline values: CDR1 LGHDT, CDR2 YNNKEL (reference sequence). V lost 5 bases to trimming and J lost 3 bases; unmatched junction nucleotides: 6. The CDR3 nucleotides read TGTGCCAGCAGCAGACAGGGTAGGGACACTGAAGCTTTCTTT. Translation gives CASSRQGRDTEAFF.

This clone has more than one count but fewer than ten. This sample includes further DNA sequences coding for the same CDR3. The CDR3, as DNA: TGTGCCACCAGTGATCGACAGCTCAATCAGCCCCAGCATTTT. The encoded protein is CATSDRQLNQPQHF. The chain carries TRBV24-1 and TRBJ1-5, with D perhaps matching TRBD1 (5 bases). Germline CDR1 reads KGHDR; CDR2 reads SFDVKD. With 3 bases removed from V and 3 bases from J, the gap between germline ends came to 8 bases. This CDR3 has 14 residues.

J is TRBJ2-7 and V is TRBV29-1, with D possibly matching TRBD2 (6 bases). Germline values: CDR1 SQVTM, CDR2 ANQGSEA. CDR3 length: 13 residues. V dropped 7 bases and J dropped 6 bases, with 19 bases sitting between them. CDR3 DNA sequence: TGCAGCGCGGGGACCGGGACTCGGGGCGAGCAGTACTTC. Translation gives CSAGTGTRGEQYF.

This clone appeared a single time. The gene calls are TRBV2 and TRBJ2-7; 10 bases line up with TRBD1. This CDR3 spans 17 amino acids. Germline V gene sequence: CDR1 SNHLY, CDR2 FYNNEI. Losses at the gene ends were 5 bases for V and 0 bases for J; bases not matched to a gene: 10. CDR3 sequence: CASSSATGTGASYEQYF. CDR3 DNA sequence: TGTGCCAGCAGTTCCGCAACCGGGACAGGGGCCTCCTACGAGCAGTACTTC.

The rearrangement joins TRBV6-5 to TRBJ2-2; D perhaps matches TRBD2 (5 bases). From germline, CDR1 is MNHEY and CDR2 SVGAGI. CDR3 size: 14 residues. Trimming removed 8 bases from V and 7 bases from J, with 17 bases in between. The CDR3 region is CASRPNPRVGELFF. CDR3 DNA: TGTGCCAGCCGACCAAACCCGAGGGTCGGGGAGCTGTTTTTT.

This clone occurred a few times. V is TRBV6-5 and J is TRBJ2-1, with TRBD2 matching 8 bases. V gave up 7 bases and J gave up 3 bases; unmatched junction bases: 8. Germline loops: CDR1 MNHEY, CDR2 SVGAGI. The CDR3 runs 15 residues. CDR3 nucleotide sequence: TGTGCCAGCACCCTGACTAGCGAGGTCTACAATGAGCAGTTCTTC. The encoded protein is CASTLTSEVYNEQFF.